This T cell receptor (beta chain) is drawn from a study of OX40 agonist ivuxolimab in advanced cancers. Across the study: Therapy given before enrollment (anti-PD-1, anti-PD-L1 or anti-CTLA-4) was allowed, and 40% to 50% had some.

Sequencing used immunoSEQ multiplex PCR; TCRdb keeps in-frame clones, though not all of them. The top ten hold 4% to 4.5% of the sample, which has approximately 65,000 clones, 70% to 90% seen once. Trimming took off 5 bases at V and 6 bases at J, with 16 bases between the two ends. Germline CDR1 and CDR2: SGHNT and YENEEA. The CDR3 is 15 residues long. This sequence was found in an adult with an advanced solid tumor such as melanoma, head and neck, liver or kidney cancer. The chain couples TRBV11-3 to TRBJ1-4; a possible D gene is TRBD1 (6 bases). Sample: CD4+ or CD8+ T cells sorted from blood, taken in a trial of the OX40 agonist ivuxolimab. The CDR3 here is CASSITGHGDEKLFF. The CDR3 DNA follows: TGTGCCAGCAGCATAACAGGGCACGGGGATGAAAAACTGTTTTTT. Filled out from reference TRBV11-3 and TRBJ1-4, the complete variable domain reads EAGVVQSPRYKIIEKKQPVAFWCNPISGHNTLYWYLQNLGQGPELLIRYENEEAVDDSQLPKDRFSAERLKGVDSTLKIQPAELGDSAVYLCASSITGHGDEKLFFGSGTQLSVL.